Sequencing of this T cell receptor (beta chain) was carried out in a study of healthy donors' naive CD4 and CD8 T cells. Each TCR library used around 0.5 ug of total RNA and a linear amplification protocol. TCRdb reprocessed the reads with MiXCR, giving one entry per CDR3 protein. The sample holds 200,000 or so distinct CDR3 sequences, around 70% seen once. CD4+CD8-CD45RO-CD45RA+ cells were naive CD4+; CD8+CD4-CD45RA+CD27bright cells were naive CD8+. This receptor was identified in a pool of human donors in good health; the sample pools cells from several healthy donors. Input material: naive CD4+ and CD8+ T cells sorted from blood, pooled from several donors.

The CDR3 DNA reads TGTGCCAGCACTCCCGTCAATTTCGCTGAAGCTTTCTTT. Its translation is CASTPVNFAEAFF. The chain joins TRBV6-5 to TRBJ1-1; no reliable D call. CDR3 length equals 13 residues. Germline lookup yields CDR1 MNHEY and CDR2 SVGAGI. The V gene lost 7 bases and the J gene lost 6 bases, with 15 bases spanning the gap.